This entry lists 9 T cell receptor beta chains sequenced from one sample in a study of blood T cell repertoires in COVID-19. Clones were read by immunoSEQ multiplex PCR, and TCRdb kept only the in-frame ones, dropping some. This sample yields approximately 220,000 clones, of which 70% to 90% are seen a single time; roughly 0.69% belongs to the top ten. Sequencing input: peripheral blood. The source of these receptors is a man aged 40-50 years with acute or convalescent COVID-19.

CDR3 sequence reads: CASRATGLPFTDTQYF. CDR3 nucleotide sequence: TGTGCCAGCAGGGCGACAGGTCTACCTTTCACAGATACGCAGTATTTT. The chain carries TRBV27 and TRBJ2-3; D possibly corresponds to TRBD1 (6 bases). Germline V CDR1 and CDR2: MNHEY, SMNVEV (reference sequence). CDR3 length: 16 residues. V lost 6 bases, J lost 2 bases, and 18 bases lay in between.

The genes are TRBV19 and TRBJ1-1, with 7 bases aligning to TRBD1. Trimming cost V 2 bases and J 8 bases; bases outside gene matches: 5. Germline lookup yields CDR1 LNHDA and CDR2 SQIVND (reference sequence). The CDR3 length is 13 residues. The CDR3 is CASSITPGQEAFF. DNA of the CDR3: TGTGCCAGTAGTATAACTCCGGGACAGGAAGCTTTCTTT.

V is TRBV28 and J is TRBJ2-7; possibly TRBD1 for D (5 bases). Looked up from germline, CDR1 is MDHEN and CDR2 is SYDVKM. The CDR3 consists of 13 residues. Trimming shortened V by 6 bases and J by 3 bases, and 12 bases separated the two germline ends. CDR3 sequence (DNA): TGTGCCAGCAGGAGACAGTTAAACTACGAGCAGTACTTC. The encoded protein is CASRRQLNYEQYF.

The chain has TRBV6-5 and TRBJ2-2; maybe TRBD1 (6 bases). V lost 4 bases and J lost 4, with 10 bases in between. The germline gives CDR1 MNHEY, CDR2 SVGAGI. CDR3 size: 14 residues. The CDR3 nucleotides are TGTGCCAGCAGTTGGCAAGGGGGCACCGGGGAGCTGTTTTTT. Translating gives CASSWQGGTGELFF.

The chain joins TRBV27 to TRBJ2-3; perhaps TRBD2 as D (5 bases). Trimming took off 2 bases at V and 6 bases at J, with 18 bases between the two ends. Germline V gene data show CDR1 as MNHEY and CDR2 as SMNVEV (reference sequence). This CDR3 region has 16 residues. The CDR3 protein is CASSLRSGWERDTQYF. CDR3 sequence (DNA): TGTGCCAGCAGTTTACGTTCGGGATGGGAACGCGATACGCAGTATTTT.

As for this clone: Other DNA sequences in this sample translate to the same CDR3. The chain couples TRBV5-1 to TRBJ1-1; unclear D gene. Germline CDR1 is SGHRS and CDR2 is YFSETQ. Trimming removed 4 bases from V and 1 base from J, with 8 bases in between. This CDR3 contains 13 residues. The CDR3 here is CASSPGSNTEAFF. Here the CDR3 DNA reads TGCGCCAGCAGCCCGGGATCGAACACTGAAGCTTTCTTT.

The CDR3 coding sequence is TGCGCCAGCAGTGCCACCCGGAGCGGGGGGTACCAAGAGACCCAGTACTTC. Translating it yields CASSATRSGGYQETQYF. The rearrangement joins TRBV10-2 to TRBJ2-5; 9 positions agree with TRBD2. Germline V lookup: CDR1 WSHSY, CDR2 SAAADI. Trimming took 4 bases from V and 0 from J; bases not matched to a gene: 9. The CDR3 spans 17 residues.

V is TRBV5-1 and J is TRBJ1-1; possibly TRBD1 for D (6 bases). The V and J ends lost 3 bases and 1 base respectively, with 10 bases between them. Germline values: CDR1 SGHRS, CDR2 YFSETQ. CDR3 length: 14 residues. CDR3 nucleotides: TGCGCCAGCAGCTCACAGGGCTCGAACACTGAAGCTTTCTTT. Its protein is CASSSQGSNTEAFF. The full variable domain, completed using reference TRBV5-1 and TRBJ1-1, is KAGVTQTPRYLIKTRGQQVTLSCSPISGHRSVSWYQQTPGQGLQFLFEYFSETQRNKGNFPGRFSGRQFSNSRSEMNVSTLELGDSALYLCASSSQGSNTEAFFGQGTRLTVV.

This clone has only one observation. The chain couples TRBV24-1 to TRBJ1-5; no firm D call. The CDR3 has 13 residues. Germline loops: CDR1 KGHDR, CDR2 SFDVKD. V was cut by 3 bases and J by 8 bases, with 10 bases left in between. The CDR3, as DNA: TGTGCCACCAGTGATGACTCCTCGGAGCCCCAGCATTTT. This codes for CATSDDSSEPQHF.